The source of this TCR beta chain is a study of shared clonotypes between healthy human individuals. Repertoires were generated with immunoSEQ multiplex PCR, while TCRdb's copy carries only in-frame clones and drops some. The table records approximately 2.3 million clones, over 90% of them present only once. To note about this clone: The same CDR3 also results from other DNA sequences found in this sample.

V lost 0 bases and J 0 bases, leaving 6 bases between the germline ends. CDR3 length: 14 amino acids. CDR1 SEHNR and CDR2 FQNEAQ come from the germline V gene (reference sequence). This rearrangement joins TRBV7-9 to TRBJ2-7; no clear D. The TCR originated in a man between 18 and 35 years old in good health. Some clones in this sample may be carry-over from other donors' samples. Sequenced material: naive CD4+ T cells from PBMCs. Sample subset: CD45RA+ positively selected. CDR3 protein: CASSLAGRSYEQYF. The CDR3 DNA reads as TGTGCCAGCAGCTTAGCGGGTCGCTCCTACGAGCAGTACTTC.